At least ten counts were recorded for the clone carrying this TCR beta chain. Antigen unknown. This CDR3 spans 18 amino acids. Germline CDR1 and CDR2: LGHNT and FRNRAP. Trimming removed 4 bases at V and 4 bases at J, with 23 bases between. This sample was included in a study of breast tumors, draining lymph nodes, adjacent tissues. Study-level findings and limits: Findings are consistent with lymph node origin and intratumoral expansion of most tumor T cells. That most tumor T cells come from lymph nodes remained unproven.

TCRdb passed the multiplex PCR reads through MiXCR, listing each CDR3 protein once. This table has about 220,000 distinct CDR3 sequences, 34% appearing once. Axillary draining lymph nodes of breast cancer patients supplied the node samples. Source material: axillary lymph node tissue. This clonotype originated in a female donor with breast cancer. Some clones in this sample may be carry-over from other donors' samples. The gene calls are TRBV12-5 and TRBJ1-3; D might be TRBD1 (6 bases). The CDR3 protein is CASGYRGGTRGSGNTIYF. CDR3 sequence (DNA): TGTGCTAGTGGTTATAGGGGGGGGACCCGAGGTTCCGGAAACACCATATATTTT.